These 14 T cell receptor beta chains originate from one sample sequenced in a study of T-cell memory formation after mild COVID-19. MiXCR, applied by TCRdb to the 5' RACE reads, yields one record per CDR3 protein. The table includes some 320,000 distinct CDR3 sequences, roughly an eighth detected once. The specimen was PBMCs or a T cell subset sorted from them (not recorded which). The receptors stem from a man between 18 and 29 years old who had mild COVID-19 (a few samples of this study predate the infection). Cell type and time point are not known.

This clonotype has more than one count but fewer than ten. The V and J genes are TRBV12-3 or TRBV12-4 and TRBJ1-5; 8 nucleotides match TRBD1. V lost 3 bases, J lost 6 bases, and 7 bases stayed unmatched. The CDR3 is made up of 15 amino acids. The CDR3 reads CASSLAGGGLQPQHF. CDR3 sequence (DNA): TGTGCCAGCAGTTTGGCAGGGGGCGGTCTTCAGCCCCAGCATTTT.

CDR3 protein: CASSQDGGPAGYTF. The CDR3 DNA is TGCGCCAGCAGCCAAGATGGCGGGCCCGCTGGCTACACCTTC. The chain combines TRBV4-3 with TRBJ1-2; no clear D gene. The V gene lost 0 bases and the J gene lost 7 bases, with 12 bases spanning the gap. Looked up from germline, CDR1 is LGHNA and CDR2 is YSLEER. CDR3 length: 14 residues.

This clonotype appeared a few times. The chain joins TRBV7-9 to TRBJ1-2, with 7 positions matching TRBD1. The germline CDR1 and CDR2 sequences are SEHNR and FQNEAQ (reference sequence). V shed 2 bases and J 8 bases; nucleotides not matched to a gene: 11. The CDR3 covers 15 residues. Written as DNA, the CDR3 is TGTGCCAGCAGCTTACCCCCGACAGGACAGGAGGGCTACACCTTC. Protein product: CASSLPPTGQEGYTF.

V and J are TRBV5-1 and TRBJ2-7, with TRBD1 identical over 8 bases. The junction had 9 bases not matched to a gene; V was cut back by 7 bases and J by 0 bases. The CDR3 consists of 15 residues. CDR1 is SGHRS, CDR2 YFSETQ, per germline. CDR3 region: CASPALTGDSYEQYV. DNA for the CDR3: TGCGCCAGCCCAGCATTGACAGGGGACTCCTACGAGCAGTACGTC.

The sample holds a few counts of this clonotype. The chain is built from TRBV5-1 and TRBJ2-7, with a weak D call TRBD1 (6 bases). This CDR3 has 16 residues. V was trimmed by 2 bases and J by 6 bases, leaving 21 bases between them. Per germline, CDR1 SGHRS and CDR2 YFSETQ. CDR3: CASSLAARGRLSEQYF. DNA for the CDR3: TGCGCCAGCAGCTTAGCTGCCAGGGGAAGATTAAGCGAGCAGTACTTC.

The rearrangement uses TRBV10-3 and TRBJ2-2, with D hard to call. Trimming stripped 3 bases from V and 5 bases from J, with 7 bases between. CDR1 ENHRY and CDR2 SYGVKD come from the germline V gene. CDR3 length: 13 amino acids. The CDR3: CAISEGETGELFF. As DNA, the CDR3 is TGTGCCATCAGTGAAGGAGAAACCGGGGAGCTGTTTTTT.

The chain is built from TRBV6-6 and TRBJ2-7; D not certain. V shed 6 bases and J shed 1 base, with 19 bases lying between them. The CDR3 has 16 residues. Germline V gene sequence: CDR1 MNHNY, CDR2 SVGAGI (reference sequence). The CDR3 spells CASSPYGKGSSYEQYV. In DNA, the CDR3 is TGTGCCAGCAGCCCTTATGGGAAGGGTAGTTCCTACGAGCAGTACGTC.

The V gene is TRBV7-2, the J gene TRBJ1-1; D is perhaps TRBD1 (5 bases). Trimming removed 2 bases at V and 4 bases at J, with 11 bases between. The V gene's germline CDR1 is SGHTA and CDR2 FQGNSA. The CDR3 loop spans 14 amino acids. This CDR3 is CASSLIGTGTEAFF. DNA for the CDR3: TGTGCCAGCAGCTTAATAGGGACGGGCACTGAAGCTTTCTTT.

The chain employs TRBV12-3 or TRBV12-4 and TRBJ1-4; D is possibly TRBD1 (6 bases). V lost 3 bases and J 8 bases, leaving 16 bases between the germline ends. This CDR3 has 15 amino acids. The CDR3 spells CASSLRAGEEEKLFF. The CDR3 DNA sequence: TGTGCCAGCAGTTTGAGGGCAGGGGAGGAGGAAAAACTGTTTTTT.

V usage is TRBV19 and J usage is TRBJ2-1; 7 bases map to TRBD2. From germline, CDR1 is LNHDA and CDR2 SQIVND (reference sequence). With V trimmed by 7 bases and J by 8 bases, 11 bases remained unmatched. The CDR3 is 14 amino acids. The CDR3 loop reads CASKGAGSLYEQFF. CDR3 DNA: TGTGCCAGTAAGGGAGCGGGGTCCCTCTATGAGCAGTTCTTC. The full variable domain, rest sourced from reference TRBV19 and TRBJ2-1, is DGGITQSPKYLFRKEGQNVTLSCEQNLNHDAMYWYRQDPGQGLRLIYYSQIVNDFQKGDIAEGYSVSREKKESFPLTVTSAQKNPTAFYLCASKGAGSLYEQFFGPGTRLTVL.

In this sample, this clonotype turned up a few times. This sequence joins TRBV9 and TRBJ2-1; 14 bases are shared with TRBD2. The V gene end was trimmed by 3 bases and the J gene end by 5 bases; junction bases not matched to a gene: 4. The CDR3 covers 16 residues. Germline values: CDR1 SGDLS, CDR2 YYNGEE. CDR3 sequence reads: CASSDEGLAGDNEQFF. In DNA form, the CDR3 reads TGTGCCAGCAGCGACGAGGGACTAGCGGGGGACAATGAGCAGTTCTTC.

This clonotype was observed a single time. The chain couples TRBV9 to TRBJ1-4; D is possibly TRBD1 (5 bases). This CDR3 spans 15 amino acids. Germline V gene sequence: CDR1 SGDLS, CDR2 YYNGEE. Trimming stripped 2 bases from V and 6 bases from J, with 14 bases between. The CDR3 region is CASSVAGTGYEKLFF. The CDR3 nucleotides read TGTGCCAGCAGCGTGGCCGGGACGGGATATGAAAAACTGTTTTTT.

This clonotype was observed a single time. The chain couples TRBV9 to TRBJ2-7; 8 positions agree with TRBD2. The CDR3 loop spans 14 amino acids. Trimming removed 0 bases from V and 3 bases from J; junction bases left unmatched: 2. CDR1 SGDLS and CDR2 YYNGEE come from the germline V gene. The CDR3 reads CASSVAAGGYEQYF. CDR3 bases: TGTGCCAGCAGCGTAGCCGCGGGGGGCTACGAGCAGTACTTC.

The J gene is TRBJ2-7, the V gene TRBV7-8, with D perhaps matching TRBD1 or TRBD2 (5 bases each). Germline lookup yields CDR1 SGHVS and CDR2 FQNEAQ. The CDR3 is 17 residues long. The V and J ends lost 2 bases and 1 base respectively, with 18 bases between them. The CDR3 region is CASSLTKRGARSYEQYF. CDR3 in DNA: TGTGCCAGCAGCTTAACTAAAAGAGGGGCCCGATCCTACGAGCAGTACTTC.